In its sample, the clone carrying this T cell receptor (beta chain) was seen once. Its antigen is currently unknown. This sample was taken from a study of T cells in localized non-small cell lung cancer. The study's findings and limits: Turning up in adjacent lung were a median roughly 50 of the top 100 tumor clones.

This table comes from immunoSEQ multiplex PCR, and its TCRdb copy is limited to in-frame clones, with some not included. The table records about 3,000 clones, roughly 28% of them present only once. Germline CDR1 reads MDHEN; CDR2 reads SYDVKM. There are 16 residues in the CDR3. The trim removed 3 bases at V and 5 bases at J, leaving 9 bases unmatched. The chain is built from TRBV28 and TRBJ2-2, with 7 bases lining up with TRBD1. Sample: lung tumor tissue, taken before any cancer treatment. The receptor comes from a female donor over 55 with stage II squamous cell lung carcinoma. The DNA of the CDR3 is TGTGCCAGCAGTTTGTCGACAGGGAGCGGAACCGGGGAGCTGTTTTTT. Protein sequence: CASSLSTGSGTGELFF.